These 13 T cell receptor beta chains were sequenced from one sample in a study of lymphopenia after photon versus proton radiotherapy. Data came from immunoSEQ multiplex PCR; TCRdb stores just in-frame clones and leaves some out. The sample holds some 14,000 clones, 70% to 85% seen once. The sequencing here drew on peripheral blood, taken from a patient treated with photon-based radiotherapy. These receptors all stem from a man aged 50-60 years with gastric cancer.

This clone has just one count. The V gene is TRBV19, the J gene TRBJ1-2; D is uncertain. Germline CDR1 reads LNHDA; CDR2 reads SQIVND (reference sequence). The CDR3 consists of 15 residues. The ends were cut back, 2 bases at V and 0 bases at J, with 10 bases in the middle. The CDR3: CASSILGTANYGYTF. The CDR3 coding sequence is TGTGCCAGTAGTATATTGGGAACAGCTAACTATGGCTACACCTTC. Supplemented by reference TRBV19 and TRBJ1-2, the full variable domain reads DGGITQSPKYLFRKEGQNVTLSCEQNLNHDAMYWYRQDPGQGLRLIYYSQIVNDFQKGDIAEGYSVSREKKESFPLTVTSAQKNPTAFYLCASSILGTANYGYTFGSGTRLTVV.

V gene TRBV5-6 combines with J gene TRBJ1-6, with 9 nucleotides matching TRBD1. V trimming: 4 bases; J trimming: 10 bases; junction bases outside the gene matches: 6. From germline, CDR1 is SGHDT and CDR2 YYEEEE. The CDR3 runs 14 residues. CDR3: CASSADRGASPLHF. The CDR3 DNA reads TGTGCCAGCAGCGCGGACAGGGGAGCCTCACCCCTCCACTTT.

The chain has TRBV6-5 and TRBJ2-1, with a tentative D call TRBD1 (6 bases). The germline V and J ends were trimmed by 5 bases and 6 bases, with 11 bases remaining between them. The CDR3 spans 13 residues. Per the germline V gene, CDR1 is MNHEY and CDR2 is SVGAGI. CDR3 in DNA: TGTGCCAGCAGTCCTAGGACAGCCAATGAGCAGTTCTTC. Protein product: CASSPRTANEQFF.

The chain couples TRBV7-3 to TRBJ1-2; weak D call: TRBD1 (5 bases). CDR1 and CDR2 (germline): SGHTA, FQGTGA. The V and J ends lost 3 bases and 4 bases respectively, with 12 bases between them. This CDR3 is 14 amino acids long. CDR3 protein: CASSLTADTYGYTF. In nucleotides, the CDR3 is TGTGCCAGCAGCTTGACAGCGGACACCTATGGCTACACCTTC.

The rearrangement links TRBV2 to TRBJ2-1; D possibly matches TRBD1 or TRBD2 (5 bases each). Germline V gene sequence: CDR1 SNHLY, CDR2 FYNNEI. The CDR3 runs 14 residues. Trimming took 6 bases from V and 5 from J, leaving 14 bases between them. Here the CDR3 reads CASRITGTHNEQFF. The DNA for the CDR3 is TGTGCCAGCAGGATTACCGGGACCCACAATGAGCAGTTCTTC.

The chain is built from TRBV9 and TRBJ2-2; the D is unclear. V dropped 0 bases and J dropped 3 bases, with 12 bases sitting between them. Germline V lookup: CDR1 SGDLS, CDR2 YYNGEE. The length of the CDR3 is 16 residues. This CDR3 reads CASSVVARAYTGELFF. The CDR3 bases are TGTGCCAGCAGCGTAGTGGCACGTGCTTACACCGGGGAGCTGTTTTTT.

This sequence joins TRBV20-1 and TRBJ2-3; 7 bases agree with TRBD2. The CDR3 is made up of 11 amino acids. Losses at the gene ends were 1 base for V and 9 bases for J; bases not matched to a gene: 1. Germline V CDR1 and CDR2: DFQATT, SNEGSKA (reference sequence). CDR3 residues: CSARVRGTQYF. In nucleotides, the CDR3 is TGCAGTGCTAGAGTGCGGGGGACGCAGTATTTT.

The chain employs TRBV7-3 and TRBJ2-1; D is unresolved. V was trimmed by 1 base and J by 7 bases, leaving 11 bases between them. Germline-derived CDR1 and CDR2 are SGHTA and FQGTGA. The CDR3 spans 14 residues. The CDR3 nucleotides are TGTGCCAGCAGCTTAATGCGGTCCTCTAATGAGCAGTTCTTC. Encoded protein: CASSLMRSSNEQFF. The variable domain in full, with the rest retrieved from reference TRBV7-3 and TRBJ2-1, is GAGVSQTPSNKVTEKGKYVELRCDPISGHTALYWYRQSLGQGPEFLIYFQGTGAADDSGLPNDRFFAVRPEGSVSTLKIQRTERGDSAVYLCASSLMRSSNEQFFGPGTRLTVL.

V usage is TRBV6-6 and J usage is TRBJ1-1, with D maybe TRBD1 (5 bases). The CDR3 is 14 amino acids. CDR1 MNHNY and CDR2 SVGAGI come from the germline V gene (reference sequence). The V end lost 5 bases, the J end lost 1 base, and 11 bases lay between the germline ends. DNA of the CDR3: TGTGCCAGCAGTCCTTCTGGGACGAACACTGAAGCTTTCTTT. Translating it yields CASSPSGTNTEAFF.

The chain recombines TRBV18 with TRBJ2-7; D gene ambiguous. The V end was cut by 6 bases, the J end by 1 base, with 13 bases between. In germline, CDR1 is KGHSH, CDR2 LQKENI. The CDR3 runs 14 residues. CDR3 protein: CASSQAGLSYEQYF. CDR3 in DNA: TGTGCCAGCTCCCAGGCAGGCCTTTCCTACGAGCAGTACTTC.

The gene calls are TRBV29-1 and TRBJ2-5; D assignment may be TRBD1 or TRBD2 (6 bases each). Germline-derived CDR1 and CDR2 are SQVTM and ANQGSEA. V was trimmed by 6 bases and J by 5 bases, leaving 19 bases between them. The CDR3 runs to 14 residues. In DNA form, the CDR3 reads TGCAGCGTGGGGAGATCGGGGGCTGGGGAGACCCAGTACTTC. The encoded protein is CSVGRSGAGETQYF.

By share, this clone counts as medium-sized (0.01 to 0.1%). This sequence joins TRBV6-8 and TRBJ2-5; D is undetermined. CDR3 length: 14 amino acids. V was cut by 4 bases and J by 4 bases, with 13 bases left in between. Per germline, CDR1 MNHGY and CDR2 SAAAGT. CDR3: CASSSLGLGETQYF. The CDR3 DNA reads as TGTGCCAGCAGTTCCCTGGGTCTAGGAGAGACCCAGTACTTC.

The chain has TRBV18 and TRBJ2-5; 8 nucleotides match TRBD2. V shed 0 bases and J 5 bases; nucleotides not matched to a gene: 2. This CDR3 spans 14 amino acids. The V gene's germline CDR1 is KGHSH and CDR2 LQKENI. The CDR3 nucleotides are TGTGCCAGCTCACCACCGGGACTAGGGGAGACCCAGTACTTC. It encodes CASSPPGLGETQYF.